The source of this T cell receptor beta chain is a study of tumor-infiltrating lymphocytes in primary liver carcinoma. As for the study in general: The study reported T1-T3 N0M0 tumors spanning 4.2 to 10 cm.

General study findings and limits: Researchers found tumor-adjacent and tumor-blood pairs overlapped less than tumor region pairs.

Concerning this clonotype itself: Its specificity is not known. The junction and the germline gene differ at one end; a read error may be behind it.

CDR1 and CDR2 (germline): SGHAT, FQNNGV. The CDR3 consists of 14 residues. Investigators took RNA and DNA out together from 20-30 mg of unsorted bulk tissue. Tumor samples all exceeded 80% viable tumor cells. TCR beta cDNA was reverse-transcribed from roughly 520 ng of total RNA. The reaction used a constant-region primer and ProtoScript II reverse transcriptase. Generation of the TCR beta libraries relied on three nested multiplex PCR rounds using slightly modified ARM-PCR. Two initial PCR rounds of about 11 cycles each paired TRBV1-TRBV30 forward primers with a C-beta reverse primer. TCRdb passed the multiplex PCR reads through MiXCR, listing each CDR3 protein once. There are 100,000 to 150,000 distinct CDR3 sequences in the sample; roughly 69% occur only once, and 9.3% lies in the top ten.

This clonotype was obtained from a woman aged 55-70 years with primary liver carcinoma and hepatitis B virus infection. The material sequenced was liver tumor tissue from sampling region 1. Subset: tumor region T1, superior pole. V gene TRBV11-2 combines with J gene TRBJ2-7, with D possibly matching TRBD2 (6 bases). CDR3 nucleotide sequence: TGTGCAAGCAGCTTTCCGGGAGTGTACTACGAGCAGTACTTC. This encodes CASSFPGVYYEQYF. The complete variable domain, with remaining parts taken from reference TRBV11-2 and TRBJ2-7, reads EAGVAQSPRYKIIEKRQSVAFWCNPISGHATLYWYQQILGQGPKLLIQFQNNGVVDDSQLPKDRFSAERLKGVDSTLKIQPAKLEDSAVYLCASSFPGVYYEQYFGPGTRLTVT.